This passage covers 14 T cell receptor beta chains from one sample sequenced in a study of CD8+CD57+ T cells in acquired aplastic anemia. According to the study, genomic DNA was the template for TCR beta VDJ and CDR3 profiling. TCRdb reprocessed the reads via MiXCR and lists one record per CDR3 protein. The repertoire holds 400,000 to 450,000 distinct CDR3 sequences, with about two thirds as singletons. Input material: sorted CD4+, CD8+, or CD8+CD57+ T cells (not recorded which) from PBMCs. Every receptor here comes from a human donor in good health, serving as a control.

This chain links TRBV12-3 or TRBV12-4 with TRBJ2-7; possible D gene TRBD2, 5 bases. The CDR3 consists of 13 residues. Trimming stripped 5 bases from V and 3 bases from J, with 11 bases between. DNA of the CDR3: TGTGCCAGCAGTGAAGACTACCGCTACGAGCAGTACTTC. It yields the protein CASSEDYRYEQYF.

CDR3 in DNA: TGTGCCAGCAGCTTAGGGGACCCCCCTAACACTGACGCCTTCTTT. It specifies CASSLGDPPNTDAFF. The V gene is TRBV7-2, the J gene TRBJ1-1, with D possibly TRBD1 on 5 matching bases. With 1 base removed from V and 14 bases from J, the gap between germline ends came to 23 bases. The V gene's germline CDR1 is SGHTA and CDR2 FQGNSA. The CDR3 sequence is 15 residues long.

As for this clonotype: The junction and the germline gene differ at one end; a read error may be behind it. This chain uses TRBV29-1 with TRBJ2-7, with 12 bases identical to TRBD2. The V gene's germline CDR1 is SQVTM and CDR2 ANQGSEA. This CDR3 spans 13 amino acids. This CDR3 reads CGVAGTSGRSTYF. The CDR3 region has the DNA TGCGGCGTCGCCGGGACTAGCGGGCGCTCTACGTACTTC.

The rearrangement joins TRBV11-2 to TRBJ2-7, with D unclear. Germline V gene sequence: CDR1 SGHAT, CDR2 FQNNGV. Trimming removed 0 bases at V and 3 bases at J, with 6 bases between. The CDR3 sequence is 13 residues long. CDR3 sequence reads: CASSLDARYEQYF. In DNA form, the CDR3 reads TGTGCCAGCAGCTTAGATGCGCGCTACGAGCAGTACTTC.

This clonotype was recorded only once. V is TRBV5-1 and J is TRBJ1-2; 10 bases line up with TRBD1. Germline V gives CDR1 SGHRS, CDR2 YFSETQ. The CDR3 is 16 amino acids. The V segment lost 4 bases and the J segment 4 bases; nucleotides outside the gene matches: 10. CDR3 DNA: TGCGCCAGCAGCCCGGGGGACAGGGGAGGTGGCTATGGCTACACCTTC. Protein sequence: CASSPGDRGGGYGYTF.

This clonotype was counted a single time. The germline gene is not matched at one end of the junction; a read error may be the cause. V and J are TRBV7-8 and TRBJ2-4; possibly TRBD2 for D (7 bases). In germline, CDR1 is SGHVS, CDR2 FQNEAQ. CDR3 size: 15 residues. CDR3 DNA: TGCGCCAGCAGCCGGGGAGGGGGAGCGGAAAGCAGTCAGTACTTC. It yields the protein CASSRGGGAESSQYF.

The chain joins TRBV11-2 to TRBJ2-2; the D gene is possibly TRBD2 (5 bases). Germline lookup yields CDR1 SGHAT and CDR2 FQNNGV. The CDR3 has 14 residues. V lost 2 bases, J lost 1 base, and 5 bases lay in between. DNA for the CDR3: TGTGCCAGCAGCTTACGGGGGAACACCGGGGAGCTGTTTTTT. This encodes CASSLRGNTGELFF.

The chain is built from TRBV15 and TRBJ2-3; 8 bases are a match to TRBD1. Germline V lookup: CDR1 LNHNV, CDR2 YYDKDF (reference sequence). The CDR3 loop spans 15 amino acids. V gave up 4 bases and J gave up 1 base; unmatched junction bases: 4. The CDR3 DNA reads TGTGCCACCAGCACCGCGGACAGGGGCACAGATACGCAGTATTTT. Its translation is CATSTADRGTDTQYF.

This clonotype turned up a few times. The missing conserved phenylalanine or tryptophan at the end of this CDR3 makes a read error likely. V usage is TRBV19 and J usage is TRBJ2-5; 7 bases match TRBD1. Germline V gene data show CDR1 as LNHDA and CDR2 as SQIVND (reference sequence). This CDR3 has 14 amino acids. In DNA, the CDR3 is TGTGCCGGTAGTATAGCTAGGGGGCAGGAGACCCAGTACTCC. This translates into CAGSIARGQETQYS.

This clonotype was detected ten times or more. The chain joins TRBV6-5 to TRBJ2-2, with D possibly TRBD2 on 6 matching bases. Between the trimmed V and J ends, which lost 4 bases and 6 bases, there was a span of 15 bases. This CDR3 is 15 amino acids long. The germline V gene encodes CDR1 MNHEY and CDR2 SVGAGI. Here the CDR3 reads CASSWRAPRAGELFF. The CDR3 nucleotides are TGTGCCAGCAGTTGGAGGGCCCCCAGGGCCGGGGAGCTGTTTTTT.

This clonotype was detected only once. The V gene is TRBV7-9, the J gene TRBJ1-5; 12 bases line up with TRBD1. The germline CDR1 and CDR2 sequences are SEHNR and FQNEAQ (reference sequence). J gave up 3 bases and V 1 base, and 4 bases lay outside the gene matches. The CDR3 has 17 amino acids. In DNA, the CDR3 is TGTGCCAGCAGCTTAGTTGGGACAGGGGGCTACAATCAGCCCCAGCATTTT. Its translation: CASSLVGTGGYNQPQHF.

CDR3 nucleotide sequence: TGTGCCAGCAGCTCGGTACAGGGGGCAGGCACCGGGGAGCTGTTTTTT. This gives the protein CASSSVQGAGTGELFF. The chain links TRBV6-6 to TRBJ2-2; the match to TRBD1 covers 9 bases. Germline V gene lookup returns CDR1 MNHNY and CDR2 SVGAGI (reference sequence). The CDR3 is 16 amino acids. Losses at the gene ends were 6 bases for V and 4 bases for J; bases not matched to a gene: 9.

Many counts were recorded for this clonotype. The V gene is TRBV2, the J gene TRBJ1-5; D may be TRBD1 (6 bases). The CDR3 length is 17 residues. Germline CDR1 SNHLY, CDR2 FYNNEI. V lost 5 bases and J lost 2, with 19 bases in between. Written as DNA, the CDR3 is TGTGCCAGCAGTCACCCGACAGGAGATGTGGGCAATCAGCCCCAGCATTTT. Its translation is CASSHPTGDVGNQPQHF.

Concerning this clonotype itself: The junction shows a germline mismatch at one end, possibly a read error. This chain links TRBV20-1 with TRBJ1-6; 7 bases fit TRBD1. The CDR3 runs 15 residues. Germline V gene lookup returns CDR1 DFQATT and CDR2 SNEGSKA (reference sequence). CDR3 in amino acids: CSARDPTGLNSPPHF. For the CDR3, the DNA is TGCAGTGCTAGAGATCCGACAGGGCTTAATTCACCCCCCCACTTT.